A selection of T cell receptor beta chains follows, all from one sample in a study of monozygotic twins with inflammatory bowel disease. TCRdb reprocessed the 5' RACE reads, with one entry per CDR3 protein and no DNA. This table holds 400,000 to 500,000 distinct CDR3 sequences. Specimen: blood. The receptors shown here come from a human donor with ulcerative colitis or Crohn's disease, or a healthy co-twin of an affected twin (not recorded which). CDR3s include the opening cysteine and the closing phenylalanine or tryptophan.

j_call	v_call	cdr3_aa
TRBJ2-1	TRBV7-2	CASSLYAYNEQFF
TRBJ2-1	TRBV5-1	CASSPPPQYNEQFF
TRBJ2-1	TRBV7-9	CASSSRGISDEQFF
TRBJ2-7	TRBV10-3	CAISESRTPHGAYEQYF
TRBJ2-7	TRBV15	CATSSAGDSYEQYF
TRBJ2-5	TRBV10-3	CAIRNSGAQKETQYF
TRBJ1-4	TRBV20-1	CSATGTGAEKLFF
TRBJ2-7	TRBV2	CASSEALRVVTYEQYF
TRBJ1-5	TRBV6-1	CARPCVNQPQHF
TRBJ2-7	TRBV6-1	CASSQDREPYEQYF
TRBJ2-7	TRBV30	CAWRQDRLPSYEQYF
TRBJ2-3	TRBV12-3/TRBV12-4	CASSFYGGAGTDTQYF
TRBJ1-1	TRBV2	CASSVQGFNTEAFF
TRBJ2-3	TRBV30	CAWTKTGEGTQYF
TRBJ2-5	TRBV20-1	CGAGGTDSKTQYF
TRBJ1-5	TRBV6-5	CASSNSGGVKHF
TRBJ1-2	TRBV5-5	CASSFRDNTPYGYTF
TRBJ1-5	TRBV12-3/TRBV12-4	CASSLSRGYQPQHF
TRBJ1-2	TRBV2	CASPGIGANYGYTF
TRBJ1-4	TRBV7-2	CASRLQGTNEKLFF
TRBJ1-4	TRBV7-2	CASSTGTGGGKRLFF
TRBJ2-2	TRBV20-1	CSARNPTSGRAIGELFF
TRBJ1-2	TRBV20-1	CSARDHTGVSPNYGYTF
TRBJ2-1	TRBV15	CATSRELAGEQFF
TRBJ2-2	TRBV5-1	CASSSGTSGELFF
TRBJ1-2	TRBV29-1	CSATPGAYGYTF
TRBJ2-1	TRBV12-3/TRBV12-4	CASSLSGPINSGQFF
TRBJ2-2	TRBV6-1	CASSEDPSAGELFF
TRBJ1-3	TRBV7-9	CASSFGQDSGNTIYF
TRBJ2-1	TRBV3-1	CASSQPLAGGDNEQFF
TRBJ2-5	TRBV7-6	CASSAWGRRETQYF
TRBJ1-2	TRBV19	CASSRTGNGYTF
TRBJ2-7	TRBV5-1	CASSPPPGRRLADYEQYF
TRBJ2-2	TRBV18	CASSPTGAGELFF
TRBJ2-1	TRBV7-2	CASSPGEEQFF
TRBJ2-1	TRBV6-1	CATRLPGSTYNEQFF
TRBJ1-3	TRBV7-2	CASSFTGFSGNTIYF
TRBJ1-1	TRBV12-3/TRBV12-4	CASSLQGQGLNTEAFF
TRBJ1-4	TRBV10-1	CASSESITGQQRF
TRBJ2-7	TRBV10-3	CAIRIGALNEQYF
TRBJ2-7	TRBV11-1	CASSLGLLISSGSDEQYF
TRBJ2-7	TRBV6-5	CASSYRGLGRQDEQYF
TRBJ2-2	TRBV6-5	CASSYVGGANTGELFF
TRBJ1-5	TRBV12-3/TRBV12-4	CASTQQGWDNQPQHF
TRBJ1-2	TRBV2	CASRADPANYGYTF
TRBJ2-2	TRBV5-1	CASSIQRGSGELFF
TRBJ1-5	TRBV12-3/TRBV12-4	CASSLRTKTYSNQPQHF
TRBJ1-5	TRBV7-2	CASSLVDGGSQPQHF
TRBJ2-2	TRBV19	CASTRDQRGELFF
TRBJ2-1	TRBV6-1	CASSGLAGGNYNEQFF
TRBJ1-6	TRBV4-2	CASSRGEKSPLHF
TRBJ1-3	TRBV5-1	CASSDKTGAGNTIYF
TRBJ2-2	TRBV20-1	CSARDPGQGAYTGELFF